This T cell receptor (beta chain) appears in the sequencing data of a study of blood T cell repertoires in COVID-19. Study in general: Sites across the United States, Italy and Spain contributed samples from acute and convalescent COVID-19. T cells, B-cell-depleted T cells, or PBMCs supplied cDNA or gDNA.

Germline V gene lookup returns CDR1 SGDLS and CDR2 YYNGEE. There are 14 residues in the CDR3. V shed 2 bases, J shed 4 bases, and the junction held 5 bases outside the gene matches. As handled by the study authors: Reference gene primer amplification yielded estimated nucleated cell counts. Measured with immunoSEQ multiplex PCR; TCRdb has only the in-frame clones, and not every one. The V and J calls and clone size are taken from that table; D and trimming were inferred from the DNA. The sample includes approximately 280,000 clones, 75% to 90% seen only once; the top ten take approximately 4.3%. The chain carries TRBV9 and TRBJ1-1; TRBD1 matches at 7 bases. This clonotype originated in a man between 35 and 55 years old with acute or convalescent COVID-19. Sample: peripheral blood. Here the CDR3 DNA reads TGTGCCAGCAGCGTGGAGGGGGCGGCCACTGAAGCTTTCTTT. Its protein is CASSVEGAATEAFF.